The source of this T cell receptor beta chain is a study of T-cell reconstitution after alpha-beta-depleted transplantation in children. Molecular barcoding with unique molecular identifiers was used for the TCRbeta library. TCRdb reprocessed the PCR reads via MiXCR and lists one record per CDR3 protein. The sample lists some 340,000 distinct CDR3 sequences, approximately 10% occurring once. The source of this sequence is a human donor who donated a stem cell graft to a child with acute lymphoblastic leukemia. The specimen was PBMCs from the stem cell graft donor, collected from the stem cell graft.

The CDR3 loop reads CASSQVEYEQYF. The CDR3 nucleotides read TGTGCCAGCAGCCAGGTGGAGTACGAGCAGTACTTC. The rearrangement links TRBV7-2 to TRBJ2-7; D ambiguous. V lost 5 bases, J lost 4 bases, and 9 bases lay in between. Germline loops: CDR1 SGHTA, CDR2 FQGNSA. The CDR3 covers 12 residues.